This T cell receptor (beta chain) was identified during a study of T cells after somatic rescue of genetic block. Per germline, CDR1 SGHTA and CDR2 FQGNSA. The CDR3 length is 13 residues. With 5 bases removed from V and 8 bases from J, the gap between germline ends came to 12 bases. This table comes from immunoSEQ multiplex PCR, and its TCRdb copy is limited to in-frame clones, with some not included. The table lists more than 13,000 clones, around 70% of them singletons. The chain recombines TRBV7-2 with TRBJ1-4; D call uncertain. The sequenced sample was peripheral blood mononuclear cells (PBMCs). The source is a man aged 18 to 35. CDR3 loop: CASSQRTSEKLFF. The CDR3 nucleotides are TGTGCCAGCAGCCAGAGGACGTCCGAAAAACTGTTTTTT.